What follows are 22 T cell receptor beta chains derived from one specimen sequenced in a study of blood T cell repertoires in COVID-19. Profiled with immunoSEQ multiplex PCR; TCRdb holds only in-frame clones, not every one. The data show about 80,000 clones, about 72% seen once. Sequenced material: peripheral blood. These receptors were obtained from a man between 65 and 80 years old with active or convalescent COVID-19.

This chain uses TRBV9 with TRBJ2-1, with D possibly TRBD2 on 6 matching bases. The V and J ends lost 4 bases and 2 bases respectively, with 13 bases between them. This CDR3 contains 15 residues. Germline lookup yields CDR1 SGDLS and CDR2 YYNGEE. CDR3 bases: TGTGCCAGCAGCCCCACCGGGGGAACCTACAATGAGCAGTTCTTC. Its translation is CASSPTGGTYNEQFF.

Here the CDR3 DNA reads TGCAGCGCCAAGACAGGAGCTAACTATGGCTACACCTTC. Translation gives CSAKTGANYGYTF. The chain is built from TRBV29-1 and TRBJ1-2, with TRBD1 as a possible D gene (6 bases). Trimming stripped 7 bases from V and 0 bases from J, with 12 bases between. The CDR3 runs 13 residues. Germline CDR1 reads SQVTM; CDR2 reads ANQGSEA.

J is TRBJ1-6 and V is TRBV3-1 (or the pseudogene TRBV3-2); perhaps TRBD1 as D (6 bases). The V and J ends lost 3 bases and 8 bases respectively, with 11 bases between them. Germline V gene sequence: CDR1 LGHDT, CDR2 YNNKEL (reference sequence). The CDR3 runs to 14 residues. The CDR3 loop is CASSHNRADSPLHF. The DNA of the CDR3 is TGTGCCAGCAGCCATAACAGGGCGGATTCACCCCTCCACTTT.

This clone was picked up a small number of times. The chain joins TRBV4-1 to TRBJ2-7; 9 nucleotides match TRBD1. Germline loops: CDR1 MGHRA, CDR2 YSYEKL. V dropped 3 bases and J dropped 6; count of bases not matched to a gene: 9. The length of the CDR3 is 15 residues. CDR3 sequence (DNA): TGCGCCAGCAGCCAGTCTTGGGGACAGGGAGGCGAGCAGTACTTC. Its protein product is CASSQSWGQGGEQYF.

The rearrangement uses TRBV2 and TRBJ2-7, with TRBD1 identical over 7 bases. CDR3 length equals 13 residues. From germline, CDR1 is SNHLY and CDR2 FYNNEI. The V segment lost 5 bases and the J segment 2 bases; nucleotides outside the gene matches: 3. CDR3 sequence (DNA): TGTGCCAGCAGTAACAGGGGAACCTACGAGCAGTACTTC. As protein: CASSNRGTYEQYF.

The V call is TRBV19, the J call TRBJ1-5; 7 nucleotides agree with TRBD1. The germline V gene encodes CDR1 LNHDA and CDR2 SQIVND (reference sequence). The CDR3 covers 13 residues. V gave up 6 bases and J gave up 7 bases; unmatched junction bases: 6. The CDR3 nucleotides are TGTGCCAGTAGCGACAGGGTGGGACAGCCCCAGCATTTT. Translating gives CASSDRVGQPQHF.

The V call is TRBV6-6, the J call TRBJ1-4; 7 bases are shared with TRBD1. Germline CDR1 MNHNY, CDR2 SVGAGI (reference sequence). J was trimmed by 5 bases and V by 6 bases; bases with no gene match: 9. This CDR3 region has 15 residues. Here the CDR3 DNA reads TGTGCCAGCAGGGGGGCCGGGACAGAGAATGAAAAACTGTTTTTT. It yields the protein CASRGAGTENEKLFF.

The V and J genes are TRBV20-1 and TRBJ1-5; D is ambiguous. The germline CDR1 and CDR2 sequences are DFQATT and SNEGSKA (reference sequence). With 3 bases removed from V and 2 bases from J, the gap between germline ends came to 8 bases. The CDR3 has 13 residues. CDR3 sequence: CSASHKRNQPQHF. CDR3 in DNA: TGCAGTGCTAGTCACAAACGCAATCAGCCCCAGCATTTT.

This chain uses TRBV28 with TRBJ1-2; no clear D gene. The V end lost 4 bases, the J end lost 4 bases, and 13 bases lay between the germline ends. Germline loops: CDR1 MDHEN, CDR2 SYDVKM. The CDR3 has 14 residues. The chain's CDR3 is CASSSGSDFYGYTF. For the CDR3, the DNA is TGTGCCAGCAGTTCCGGGTCAGACTTCTATGGCTACACCTTC.

The chain employs TRBV30 and TRBJ2-2, with 9 bases aligning to TRBD2. Germline values: CDR1 GTSNPN, CDR2 SVGIG (reference sequence). Trimming removed 4 bases from V and 5 bases from J; junction bases left unmatched: 5. There are 14 residues in the CDR3. The CDR3 spells CAWKLRGGTGELFF. The CDR3 DNA reads as TGTGCCTGGAAATTGCGGGGGGGAACCGGGGAGCTGTTTTTT.

This chain links TRBV19 with TRBJ1-2; D is unclear. CDR1 LNHDA and CDR2 SQIVND come from the germline V gene (reference sequence). Trimming left V 3 bases short and J 4 bases short, with 15 bases between. This CDR3 contains 15 residues. Here the CDR3 reads CASSINSRDFYGYTF. CDR3 sequence (DNA): TGTGCCAGTAGTATCAACTCGAGGGATTTCTATGGCTACACCTTC.

V usage is TRBV27 and J usage is TRBJ1-5; 10 nucleotides line up with TRBD1. Unmatched junction bases numbered 5, after V lost 5 bases and J lost 4 bases. The CDR3 runs to 15 residues. CDR1 and CDR2 from the germline V gene are MNHEY and SMNVEV (reference sequence). The CDR3: CASSPGQGWNQPQHF. CDR3 DNA: TGTGCCAGCAGTCCGGGACAGGGGTGGAATCAGCCCCAGCATTTT.

The table lists this clone with a count of one. The chain combines TRBV12-3 or TRBV12-4 with TRBJ1-3; no clear D gene. Trimming removed 6 bases from V and 7 bases from J, with 13 bases in between. CDR3 size: 13 residues. The DNA for the CDR3 is TGTGCCAGCAGCCCATACGGGGTTAACACCATATATTTT. This encodes CASSPYGVNTIYF.

This rearrangement joins TRBV15 to TRBJ1-6; 7 bases map to TRBD1. J lost 7 bases, V lost 1 base, and 4 bases had no gene match. This CDR3 has 15 residues. Germline assignment: CDR1 LNHNV and CDR2 YYDKDF (reference sequence). This CDR3 is CATSRGRQGNSPLHF. The CDR3 bases are TGTGCCACCAGCAGAGGTAGACAGGGAAATTCACCCCTCCACTTT.

The rearrangement uses TRBV12-3 or TRBV12-4 and TRBJ1-1; D gene unclear. V was pared by 3 bases and J by 4 bases, with 9 bases between. The CDR3 runs 13 residues. The CDR3 DNA reads as TGTGCCAGCAGTTTGATAACAGCCACTGAAGCTTTCTTT. It translates to CASSLITATEAFF.

The CDR3: CASSPRAEGEQFF. The CDR3 nucleotides read TGTGCCAGCAGCCCTCGTGCGGAGGGTGAGCAGTTCTTC. The rearrangement joins TRBV7-2 to TRBJ2-1, with D maybe TRBD2 (6 bases). The CDR3 is 13 amino acids. Per the germline V gene, CDR1 is SGHTA and CDR2 is FQGNSA. V was cut by 5 bases and J by 9 bases, with 14 bases left in between. Using reference TRBV7-2 and TRBJ2-1 for the parts outside the CDR3, the full variable domain is GAGVSQSPSNKVTEKGKDVELRCDPISGHTALYWYRQSLGQGLEFLIYFQGNSAPDKSGLPSDRFSAERTGGSVSTLTIQRTQQEDSAVYLCASSPRAEGEQFFGPGTRLTVL.

This clone appeared once. Other DNA sequences within the sample encode an identical CDR3. Here the CDR3 reads CASSYQGGTEAFF. As DNA, the CDR3 is TGTGCCAGCAGTTACCAGGGAGGGACTGAAGCTTTCTTT. The J gene is TRBJ1-1, the V gene TRBV6-5, with a possible D match to TRBD1 (5 bases). Germline-derived CDR1 and CDR2 are MNHEY and SVGAGI. The V end lost 2 bases, the J end lost 5 bases, and 9 bases lay between the germline ends. The CDR3 is made up of 13 amino acids.

V is TRBV7-6 and J is TRBJ1-2, with D possibly TRBD1 on 6 matching bases. V lost 1 base to trimming and J lost 3 bases, with 6 bases between them. Per germline, CDR1 SGHVS and CDR2 FNYEAQ. The CDR3 runs 13 residues. The CDR3 DNA is TGTGCCAGCAGCTTAGACAGGGACTATGGCTACACCTTC. Its protein product is CASSLDRDYGYTF.

This chain links TRBV28 with TRBJ1-1; 7 bases map to TRBD1. V gave up 5 bases and J gave up 5 bases; unmatched junction bases: 11. Per the germline V gene, CDR1 is MDHEN and CDR2 is SYDVKM. The CDR3 covers 15 residues. The CDR3 bases are TGTGCCAGCAGTACCCTACAGGGGTGGAAGACTGAAGCTTTCTTT. Translating gives CASSTLQGWKTEAFF.

This clone was found once. This rearrangement joins TRBV24-1 to TRBJ1-5, with 8 bases identical to TRBD1. This CDR3 has 15 residues. Germline CDR1 and CDR2: KGHDR and SFDVKD. The V and J ends lost 7 bases and 2 bases, in that order; junction bases with no gene match: 6. In DNA form, the CDR3 reads TGTGCCACCAGCCCACCGGGACAGGGCAATCAGCCCCAGCATTTT. Its translation is CATSPPGQGNQPQHF.

V and J are TRBV19 and TRBJ2-3, with a weak D call TRBD1 (6 bases). Trimming pared 7 bases from V and 5 bases from J, leaving 16 bases between. This CDR3 has 14 residues. The V gene's germline CDR1 is LNHDA and CDR2 SQIVND (reference sequence). Here the CDR3 DNA reads TGTGCCAGTACCTTCCGGCAGGGGAGAGATACGCAGTATTTT. This gives the protein CASTFRQGRDTQYF. The full variable domain, completed using reference TRBV19 and TRBJ2-3, is DGGITQSPKYLFRKEGQNVTLSCEQNLNHDAMYWYRQDPGQGLRLIYYSQIVNDFQKGDIAEGYSVSREKKESFPLTVTSAQKNPTAFYLCASTFRQGRDTQYFGPGTRLTVL.

This clone was counted many times. This sequence joins TRBV27 and TRBJ2-2, with D possibly TRBD1 on 5 matching bases. V was pared by 5 bases and J by 4 bases, with 14 bases between. The CDR3 is 15 amino acids. The germline V gene has CDR1 MNHEY and CDR2 SMNVEV (reference sequence). CDR3 DNA: TGTGCCAGCAGTGCCGGGTGGGGCTCCACCGGGGAGCTGTTTTTT. Translated, it gives CASSAGWGSTGELFF.